The count of the clone carrying this T cell receptor beta chain is one. This entry comes from a study of cytomegalovirus exposure and HLA in healthy donors. Both 60 Vbeta primers and 13 Jbeta primers went into the PCR. TCRdb's copy holds only in-frame clones and misses some; the assay was immunoSEQ multiplex PCR. The sample gives around 150,000 clones, over 75% of which show up once; over 12% is in the top ten. Germline values: CDR1 SGHDT, CDR2 YYEEEE. V shed 4 bases and J 0 bases; nucleotides not matched to a gene: 2. The CDR3 is made up of 15 amino acids. The specimen was PBMCs. This clonotype originated in a man between 50 and 59 years old in good health and CMV-seropositive. The rearrangement uses TRBV5-6 and TRBJ2-3, with 10 bases identical to TRBD1. CDR3 amino acids: CASSGTGVSTDTQYF. The DNA for the CDR3 is TGTGCCAGCAGCGGGACAGGGGTAAGCACAGATACGCAGTATTTT.